The T cell receptor (beta chain) under discussion was sequenced for a study of graft-versus-host responses after intestinal transplantation. Here immunoSEQ multiplex PCR was the method, and the copy in TCRdb shows in-frame clones only, minus some. The table lists around 99,000 clones, under 95% of them singletons. Notes on this clone: Its antigen is currently unknown.

Germline CDR1 and CDR2: SNHLY and FYNNEI. Trimming removed 6 bases from V and 2 bases from J, with 8 bases in between. The CDR3 extends over 12 amino acids. The rearrangement uses TRBV2 and TRBJ2-7; tentatively, D is TRBD2 (6 bases). Here the sequenced sample was unstimulated CD8+ T cells sorted from spleen or lymph node cells, taken before intestinal transplant. This sequence originates from a human donor who received an intestinal transplant. The CDR3 is CASRPSAYEQYF. The CDR3 bases are TGTGCCAGCAGGCCTAGCGCCTACGAGCAGTACTTC. The full variable domain, with the rest looked up from reference TRBV2 and TRBJ2-7, is EPEVTQTPSHQVTQMGQEVILRCVPISNHLYFYWYRQILGQKVEFLVSFYNNEISEKSEIFDDQFSVERPDGSNFTLKIRSTKLEDSAMYFCASRPSAYEQYFGPGTRLTVT.